This TCR beta chain is drawn from a study of blood T cell repertoires in COVID-19. The overall study: Sample material is recorded as cDNA or gDNA derived from T cells, B-cell-depleted T cells, or PBMCs.

Profiling relied on immunoSEQ multiplex PCR, and the TCRdb table lists in-frame clones only, not all of them. The data hold 150,000 to 180,000 clones, with approximately 83% observed a single time. V lost 3 bases and J lost 0; bases outside the gene matches: 1. The CDR3 consists of 15 residues. CDR1 is KGHSH, CDR2 LQKENI, per germline. This rearrangement joins TRBV18 to TRBJ2-2; 7 bases are shared with TRBD1. This TCR derives from a woman aged 55-75 years with acute or convalescent COVID-19. Source material: peripheral blood. The CDR3 here is CASSPGQSNTGELFF. CDR3 nucleotide sequence: TGTGCCAGCTCACCGGGACAGTCGAACACCGGGGAGCTGTTTTTT. The full variable domain, its missing parts supplied by reference TRBV18 and TRBJ2-2, is NAGVMQNPRHLVRRRGQEARLRCSPMKGHSHVYWYRQLPEEGLKFMVYLQKENIIDESGMPKERFSAEFPKEGPSILRIQQVVRGDSAAYFCASSPGQSNTGELFFGEGSRLTVL.